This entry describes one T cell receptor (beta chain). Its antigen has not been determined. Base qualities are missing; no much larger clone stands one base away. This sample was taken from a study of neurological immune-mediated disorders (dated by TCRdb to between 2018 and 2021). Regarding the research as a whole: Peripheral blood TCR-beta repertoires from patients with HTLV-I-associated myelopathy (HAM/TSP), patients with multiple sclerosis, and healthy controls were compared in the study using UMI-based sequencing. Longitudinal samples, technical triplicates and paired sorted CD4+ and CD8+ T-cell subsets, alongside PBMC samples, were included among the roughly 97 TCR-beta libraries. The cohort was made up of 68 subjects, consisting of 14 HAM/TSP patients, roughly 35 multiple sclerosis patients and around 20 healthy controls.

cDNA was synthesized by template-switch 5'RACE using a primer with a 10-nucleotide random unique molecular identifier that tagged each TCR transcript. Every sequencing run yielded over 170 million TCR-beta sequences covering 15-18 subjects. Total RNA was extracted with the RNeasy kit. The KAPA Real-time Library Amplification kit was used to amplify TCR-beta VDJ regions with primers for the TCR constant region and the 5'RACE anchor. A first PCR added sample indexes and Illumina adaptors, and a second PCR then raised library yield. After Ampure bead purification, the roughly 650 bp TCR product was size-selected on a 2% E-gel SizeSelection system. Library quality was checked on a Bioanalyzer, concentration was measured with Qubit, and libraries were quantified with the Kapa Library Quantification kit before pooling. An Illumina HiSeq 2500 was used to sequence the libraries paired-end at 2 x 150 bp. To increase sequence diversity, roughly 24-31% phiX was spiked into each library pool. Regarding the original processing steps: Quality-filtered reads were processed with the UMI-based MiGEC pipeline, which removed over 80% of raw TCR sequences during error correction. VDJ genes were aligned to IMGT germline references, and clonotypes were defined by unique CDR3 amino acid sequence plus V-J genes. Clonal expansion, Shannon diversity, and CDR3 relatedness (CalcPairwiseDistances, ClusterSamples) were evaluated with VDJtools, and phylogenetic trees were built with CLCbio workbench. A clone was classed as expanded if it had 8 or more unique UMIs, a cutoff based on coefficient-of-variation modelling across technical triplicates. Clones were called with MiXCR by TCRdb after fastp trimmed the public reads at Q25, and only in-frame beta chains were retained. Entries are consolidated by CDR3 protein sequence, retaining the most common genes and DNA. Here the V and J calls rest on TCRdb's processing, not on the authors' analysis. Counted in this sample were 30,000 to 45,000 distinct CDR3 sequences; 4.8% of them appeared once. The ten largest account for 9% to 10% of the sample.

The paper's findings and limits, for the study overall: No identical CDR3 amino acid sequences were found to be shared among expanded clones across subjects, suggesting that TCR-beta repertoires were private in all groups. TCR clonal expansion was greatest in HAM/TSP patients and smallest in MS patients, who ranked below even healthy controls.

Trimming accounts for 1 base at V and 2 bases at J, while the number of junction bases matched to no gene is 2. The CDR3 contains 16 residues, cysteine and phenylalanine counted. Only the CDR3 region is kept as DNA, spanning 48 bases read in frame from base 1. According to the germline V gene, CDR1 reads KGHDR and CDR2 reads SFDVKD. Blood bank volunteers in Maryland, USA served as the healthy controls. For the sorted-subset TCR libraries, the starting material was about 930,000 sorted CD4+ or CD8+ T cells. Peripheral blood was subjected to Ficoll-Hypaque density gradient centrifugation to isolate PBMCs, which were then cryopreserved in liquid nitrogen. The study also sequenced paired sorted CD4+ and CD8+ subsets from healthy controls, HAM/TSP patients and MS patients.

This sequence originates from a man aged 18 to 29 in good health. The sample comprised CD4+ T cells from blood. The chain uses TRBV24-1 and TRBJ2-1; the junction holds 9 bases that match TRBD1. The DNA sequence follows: TGTGCCACCAGTGATTTTGGGACAGGGCCCTACAATGAGCAGTTCTTC. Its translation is CATSDFGTGPYNEQFF.